What follows describes a single TCR beta chain. Here immunoSEQ multiplex PCR was the method, and the copy in TCRdb shows in-frame clones only, minus some. The data show roughly 150,000 clones, with over 75% seen just once and about 5% held by the top ten. This sample was included in a study of blood T cell repertoires in COVID-19. Study at large: Samples came from the United States, Italy and Spain, spanning acute and convalescent COVID-19.

Germline V gene sequence: CDR1 MNHEY, CDR2 SVGAGI. Trimming took 7 bases from V and 1 from J, leaving 13 bases between them. CDR3 length: 14 amino acids. The sample comprised peripheral blood. This sequence was found in a woman in her fifties or sixties with acute or convalescent COVID-19. V usage is TRBV6-5 and J usage is TRBJ2-5; D call uncertain. The CDR3 DNA reads as TGTGCCAGCATAAACAATCACCCCCAAGAGACCCAGTACTTC. Translated: CASINNHPQETQYF.